Each of the 9 T cell receptor beta chains below was sequenced from the same sample in a study of blood T cell repertoires in COVID-19. Some clones are missing from TCRdb's copy, which holds only in-frame ones; the method was immunoSEQ multiplex PCR. The sample has about 460,000 clones; 88% are singletons. The source material was PBMCs or T cells enriched from blood (not recorded which). The source of these receptors is an older woman who had recovered from COVID-19.

V gene TRBV19 combines with J gene TRBJ1-5; 7 bases agree with TRBD1. Unmatched junction bases numbered 7, after V lost 6 bases and J lost 5 bases. CDR3 length: 14 amino acids. Germline CDR1 is LNHDA and CDR2 is SQIVND (reference sequence). Here the CDR3 reads CASSPGQIYQPQHF. CDR3 DNA sequence: TGTGCCAGTAGCCCGGGACAGATATATCAGCCCCAGCATTTT.

This chain joins TRBV24-1 and TRBJ2-3, with a weak D call TRBD1 (6 bases). With 3 bases removed from V and 3 bases from J, the gap between germline ends came to 12 bases. CDR3 length equals 15 residues. From germline, CDR1 is KGHDR and CDR2 SFDVKD. CDR3 loop: CATSDPGQKTDTQYF. The CDR3 region has the DNA TGTGCCACCAGTGATCCCGGACAGAAAACAGATACGCAGTATTTT.

The V and J genes are TRBV7-8 and TRBJ1-5, with a weak D call TRBD1 (6 bases). The germline gives CDR1 SGHVS, CDR2 FQNEAQ. CDR3 length equals 13 residues. Between the trimmed V and J ends, which lost 7 bases and 7 bases, there was a span of 14 bases. For the CDR3, the DNA is TGTGCCAGCACGGGGGGGCGGAACCAGCCCCAGCATTTT. As protein: CASTGGRNQPQHF.

The V and J genes are TRBV7-2 and TRBJ2-5; 10 bases line up with TRBD2. This CDR3 has 17 amino acids. Germline assignment: CDR1 SGHTA and CDR2 FQGNSA. V was clipped by 3 bases and J by 0 bases; unmatched bases: 7. DNA of the CDR3: TGTGCCAGCAGCTTTATTCTAGCGGGGGTATACCAAGAGACCCAGTACTTC. This translates into CASSFILAGVYQETQYF.

This clone was counted once. The rearrangement links TRBV6-5 to TRBJ1-5; D is unresolved. Germline CDR1 MNHEY, CDR2 SVGAGI. The V gene lost 7 bases and the J gene lost 12 bases, with 19 bases spanning the gap. This CDR3 comprises 13 residues. Here the CDR3 DNA reads TGTGCCAGCAAGGGAACACCTAGGGAGCTCCAGCATTTT. Translated: CASKGTPRELQHF.

The CDR3 loop is CASSVSPTASYEQYF. CDR3 bases: TGCGCCAGCAGCGTGTCACCGACTGCTTCCTACGAGCAGTACTTC. This chain links TRBV5-1 with TRBJ2-7, with D uncertain. The CDR3 has 15 residues. Germline V gives CDR1 SGHRS, CDR2 YFSETQ. Trimming took 4 bases from V and 1 from J, leaving 15 bases between them.

This chain connects TRBV2 to TRBJ2-3; TRBD1 aligns across 12 bases. Trimming at V came to 5 bases and at J to 9 bases, leaving 12 bases not matched to a gene. Germline assignment: CDR1 SNHLY and CDR2 FYNNEI. CDR3 length: 16 residues. Written as DNA, the CDR3 is TGTGCCAGCAGTCCCTACCCGGGACAGGGGGCGATGACGCAGTATTTT. Protein sequence: CASSPYPGQGAMTQYF.

The V call is TRBV29-1, the J call TRBJ2-3; tentative D call: TRBD1 (6 bases). Between the trimmed V and J ends, which lost 0 bases and 0 bases, there was a span of 13 bases. Germline V CDR1 and CDR2: SQVTM, ANQGSEA. The CDR3 has 16 residues. The CDR3 sequence is CSVEDRWGHSTDTQYF. CDR3 in DNA: TGCAGCGTTGAAGATCGGTGGGGGCATAGCACAGATACGCAGTATTTT.

The CDR3 loop reads CASSRGGGTNSPLHF. CDR3 sequence (DNA): TGTGCCAGCAGCCGAGGGGGGGGGACGAATTCACCCCTCCACTTT. The chain couples TRBV3-1 (or the pseudogene TRBV3-2) to TRBJ1-6; D may be TRBD1 (6 bases). CDR3 size: 15 residues. CDR1 is LGHDT, CDR2 YNNKEL, per germline (reference sequence). The V end lost 4 bases, the J end lost 7 bases, and 14 bases lay between the germline ends.